This T cell receptor (beta chain) derives from a study of CD8 T cells in Susac syndrome. Findings and limits, study-wide: Where Susac syndrome CD4+ T cell repertoires were concerned, no clonal expansion was evident.

After extraction with the RNeasy kit, roughly 0.45 to 1 ug of the RNA was reverse transcribed using random hexamers. The immunoSEQ assay covered 54 Vbeta and 13 Jbeta segments for CDR3. TCRdb re-called the immunoSEQ multiplex PCR reads through MiXCR, storing one row per CDR3 protein. The sample consists of around 150,000 distinct CDR3 sequences, under 97% of them appearing once. Sequencing of TCR beta was performed on blood CD8+ and CD4+ T cells. TEMRA cells were FACS-enriched, and CD8+ and CD4+ T cells were isolated negatively. V was cut by 3 bases and J by 7 bases, with 7 bases left in between. This CDR3 has 11 amino acids. Per the germline V gene, CDR1 is SGHDN and CDR2 is FVKESK. This clonotype has just a few counts. Antigen: not known.

The sequenced sample consisted of CD4+ T cells from PBMCs. The gene calls are TRBV14 and TRBJ2-7; D gene uncertain. The receptor's source is a human donor with Susac syndrome. CDR3 DNA sequence: TGTGCCAGCAGCCAGGCCCGGGAGCAGTACTTC. This encodes CASSQAREQYF.